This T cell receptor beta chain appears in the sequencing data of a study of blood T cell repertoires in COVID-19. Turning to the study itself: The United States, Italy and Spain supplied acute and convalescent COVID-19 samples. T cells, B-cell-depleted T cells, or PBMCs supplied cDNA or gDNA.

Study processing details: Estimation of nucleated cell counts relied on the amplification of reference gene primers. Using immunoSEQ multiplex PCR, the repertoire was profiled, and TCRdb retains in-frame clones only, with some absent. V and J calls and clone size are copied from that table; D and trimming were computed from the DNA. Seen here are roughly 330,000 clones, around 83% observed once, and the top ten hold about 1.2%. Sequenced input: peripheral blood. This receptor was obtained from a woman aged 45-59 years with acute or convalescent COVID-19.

The CDR3 loop reads CASSGEGGARGYTF. CDR3 bases: TGTGCCAGCTCTGGGGAGGGGGGCGCGAGGGGCTACACCTTC. The genes are TRBV7-9 and TRBJ1-2; TRBD1 might be the D (6 bases). V was clipped by 8 bases and J by 8 bases, with 21 bases between them. CDR1 is SEHNR, CDR2 FQNEAQ, per germline (reference sequence). This CDR3 is built from 14 residues.